This T cell receptor beta chain was recovered during a study of identical twins (dated by TCRdb to 2015 to 2016). For the study in its entirety: TCR alpha and beta repertoires from monozygotic twins, unrelated adults of various ages and cord blood were deep-sequenced to test whether fetal clonotypes persist. To rule out contamination, replicate twin experiments were performed at different times with different library preparation protocols. Overall study outcomes, separate from this receptor: In monozygotic twins, out-of-frame TCR alpha sharing was systematically underestimated by recombination models, although the models agreed with sharing between unrelated individuals. Abundant cord blood beta clonotypes carried fewer insertions; young adult naive repertoires showed a weaker similar trend, while memory repertoires showed none. Because the same donors could not be followed over many years, the conclusions depended on cross-sectional statistical analysis. Invariant T cells such as MAIT and iNKT could partly confound zero-insertion analyses, although diverse VJ usage argued against such confounding for most clonotypes. Out-of-frame TCR alpha sequences shared between twins showed an excess of low generation-probability sequences compared with coincidental sharing between unrelated individuals. A weaker excess of twin sharing was found in beta out-of-frame sequences because the signal-to-noise ratio was lowered by fewer shared sequences.

Every donor in the study was a healthy Caucasian. Three pairs of female monozygotic twins, all aged about 18 to 29 years, were included in the twin cohort. Positive isolation kits from Invitrogen were used to isolate the CD4+ and CD8+ T cell populations. This clonotype was counted between two and nine times. Its antigen remains undetermined. Per-base quality was not reported, and no clone a single base away is much larger than it. V lost 6 bases and J lost 0 bases, and the count of bases not matched to a germline gene is 9. The CDR3, from cysteine to phenylalanine, totals 18 residues. Of the read, only the CDR3 DNA is kept; its 54 bases are in frame from base 1. Library construction relied on 5' RACE. Sequencer: Illumina HiSeq 2000. Template switching added a universal primer binding site, and the final cDNA carried a unique molecular identifier that allowed TCR cDNA molecules to be counted accurately. First-strand cDNA for TCR alpha and beta chains was synthesized from specific primers in the conserved constant-segment region. To control for contamination, every cDNA library carried two barcodes: a SMART-Mk sample barcode plus Illumina barcodes. TruSeq adapter sequences along with Illumina sample barcodes were introduced in two successive PCR steps. The TCR alpha and beta cDNA libraries were sequenced on the Illumina HiSeq platform using custom primers. The original pipeline was this. MiGEC was used to process raw reads and extract unique molecular identifiers, and MiXCR was used to find CDR3 positions. For each individual, recombination models were inferred using an EM algorithm with the repgenHMM and IGoR tools. Shared clonotypes were analyzed with the tcR package in R, and sharing was normalized by the product of cloneset sizes. To study raw recombination free of thymic and clonal selection effects, out-of-frame nonproductive sequences were analyzed. The public reads were reprocessed in TCRdb via fastp at Q25 and MiXCR, keeping in-frame beta chains. Entries are consolidated by CDR3 protein sequence, retaining the most common genes and DNA. The authors' filters were not applied to this entry. The sample contains just under 550,000 distinct CDR3 sequences, roughly 15% of them found a single time. Of the sample, roughly 0.43% falls within the top ten clones.

These sequences were also reported in another study, on yellow fever vaccine responses in identical twins. The second investigation adds: According to the authors, in identical twins the way T cells responded to vaccination appeared partly convergent and partly personalized. In the study, vaccine-responding T cell clones were precisely tracked in identical twins.

The chain is encoded by TRBV12-3 or TRBV12-4 joined to TRBJ2-1; a stretch of 12 junction bases matches TRBD2. Sequencing was carried out using CD4+ T cells sorted from blood. The sequence came from a woman between 18 and 29 years old in good health. DNA sequence: TGTGCCAGCAGGGGACTAGCGGGCTACCCGAGCTCCTACAATGAGCAGTTCTTC. The translation is CASRGLAGYPSSYNEQFF.